The 32 T cell receptor beta chains given below trace back to one sample, sequenced in a study of T cell responses to AZD1222 COVID-19 vaccine. The protocol was immunoSEQ multiplex PCR, while the TCRdb copy is restricted to in-frame clones and leaves out a portion. The sample has about 140,000 clones; approximately 90% are singletons. The sequenced sample was peripheral blood, obtained on day 0 of AZD1222 vaccination. These receptors were obtained from an adult in good health.

The chain joins TRBV28 to TRBJ2-7; D call uncertain. Germline V gives CDR1 MDHEN, CDR2 SYDVKM. This CDR3 region has 15 residues. V was shortened by 6 bases and J by 0 bases, with 15 bases between the two germline ends. Here the CDR3 DNA reads TGTGCCAGCAGGCTATTTGAAACATCCTCCTACGAGCAGTACTTC. It encodes CASRLFETSSYEQYF.

The chain employs TRBV15 and TRBJ2-1; a possible D gene is TRBD2 (5 bases). V lost 3 bases to trimming and J lost 2 bases, with 17 bases between them. The CDR3 is made up of 17 amino acids. The germline V gene has CDR1 LNHNV and CDR2 YYDKDF (reference sequence). The DNA of the CDR3 is TGTGCCACCAGCAGTACGGACTCCAGCGGACCCTACAATGAGCAGTTCTTC. Amino acid sequence: CATSSTDSSGPYNEQFF.

This clone was picked up one time. This chain links TRBV29-1 with TRBJ2-5, with D maybe TRBD2 (7 bases). The germline V gene has CDR1 SQVTM and CDR2 ANQGSEA. The length of the CDR3 is 12 residues. Trimming pared 4 bases from V and 5 bases from J, leaving 11 bases between. The CDR3 loop reads CSVVGGRETQYF. DNA of the CDR3: TGCAGCGTTGTCGGGGGGCGGGAGACCCAGTACTTC.

The genes are TRBV9 and TRBJ2-7, with D uncertain. Germline V CDR1 and CDR2: SGDLS, YYNGEE. V lost 2 bases, J lost 3 bases, and 9 bases lay in between. There are 13 residues in the CDR3. CDR3 in amino acids: CASSVNSFYEQYF. The CDR3 DNA is TGTGCCAGCAGCGTGAACAGCTTCTACGAGCAGTACTTC.

The chain joins TRBV5-5 to TRBJ1-1, with D possibly being TRBD1 (6 bases). The germline gives CDR1 SGHKS, CDR2 YYEKEE (reference sequence). The CDR3 has 13 residues. V was clipped by 4 bases and J by 1 base, with 8 bases between them. CDR3 amino acids: CASSLQGNTEAFF. The CDR3 coding sequence is TGTGCCAGCAGCCTACAGGGGAACACTGAAGCTTTCTTT.

The gene calls are TRBV11-3 and TRBJ2-2; no clear D. Trimming shortened V by 1 base and J by 5 bases, and 2 bases separated the two germline ends. The CDR3 has 12 residues. Germline V gives CDR1 SGHNT, CDR2 YENEEA. The CDR3 coding sequence is TGTGCCAGCAGCTTAGGAACCGGGGAGCTGTTTTTT. Translating gives CASSLGTGELFF.

This clone came up once. The chain employs TRBV6-5 and TRBJ2-4; 8 bases map to TRBD2. The CDR3 extends over 15 amino acids. Germline loops: CDR1 MNHEY, CDR2 SVGAGI. With V trimmed by 10 bases and J by 3 bases, 11 bases remained unmatched. CDR3 sequence reads: CATMAQAGGKNIQYF. The CDR3 nucleotides are TGTGCCACCATGGCACAGGCGGGAGGCAAAAACATTCAGTACTTC.

The table lists this clone with a count of one. V usage is TRBV12-3 or TRBV12-4 and J usage is TRBJ2-1; D uncertain. CDR3 size: 12 residues. Between the trimmed V and J ends, which lost 5 bases and 9 bases, there was a span of 11 bases. The CDR3: CASSLLKAEQFF. CDR3 nucleotide sequence: TGTGCCAGCAGTCTCTTAAAGGCTGAGCAGTTCTTC.

The rearrangement joins TRBV3-1 (or the pseudogene TRBV3-2) to TRBJ1-5; D not certain. CDR3 length equals 14 residues. Per germline, CDR1 LGHDT and CDR2 YNNKEL (reference sequence). V lost 4 bases, J lost 1 base, and 8 bases lay in between. The CDR3 nucleotides are TGTGCCAGCAGCCGCCAGAGAAGCAATCAGCCCCAGCATTTT. It codes for CASSRQRSNQPQHF.

This chain uses TRBV18 with TRBJ1-1; D might be TRBD1 (5 bases). The CDR3 is made up of 15 amino acids. Germline assignment: CDR1 KGHSH and CDR2 LQKENI. V shed 4 bases and J shed 5 bases, with 17 bases lying between them. The CDR3 here is CASSRSTGHDTEAFF. Here the CDR3 DNA reads TGTGCCAGCTCACGATCGACGGGGCACGATACTGAAGCTTTCTTT.

The CDR3 sequence: CASRPGTSRTDTQYF. CDR3 nucleotide sequence: TGTGCCAGCAGGCCCGGGACTAGCCGCACAGATACGCAGTATTTT. This chain connects TRBV5-4 to TRBJ2-3; 9 nucleotides agree with TRBD2. Trimming took 5 bases from V and 1 from J; bases not matched to a gene: 5. This CDR3 has 15 amino acids. Germline loops: CDR1 SGHNT, CDR2 YYREEE (reference sequence).

J is TRBJ2-1 and V is TRBV24-1, with D possibly TRBD2 on 6 matching bases. This CDR3 is 16 amino acids long. The V end lost 4 bases, the J end lost 12 bases, and 24 bases lay between the germline ends. The germline gives CDR1 KGHDR, CDR2 SFDVKD. Here the CDR3 DNA reads TGTGCCACCAGTGACCCCGGGACTCATAGTGGGTCCTGGCAGTTCTTC. Protein sequence: CATSDPGTHSGSWQFF.

J is TRBJ1-2 and V is TRBV5-6; D perhaps matches TRBD1 (5 bases). V gave up 2 bases and J gave up 3 bases, with 20 bases separating them. Germline values: CDR1 SGHDT, CDR2 YYEEEE. CDR3 length equals 17 residues. The CDR3 DNA sequence: TGTGCCAGCAGCTTCGGGCGCCGGGCAAAAGGGGACTATGGCTACACCTTC. Its translation: CASSFGRRAKGDYGYTF.

The V and J genes are TRBV4-1 and TRBJ1-2; D remains unclear. CDR1 and CDR2 (germline): MGHRA, YSYEKL. The CDR3 has 16 amino acids. Deletions cut 0 bases from V and 0 bases from J, with 11 bases between. CDR3: CASSQERGKTNYGYTF. In DNA form, the CDR3 reads TGCGCCAGCAGCCAAGAACGTGGGAAAACTAACTATGGCTACACCTTC.

This sequence joins TRBV7-8 and TRBJ2-1; 7 bases are a match to TRBD1. Germline lookup yields CDR1 SGHVS and CDR2 FQNEAQ. This CDR3 is built from 15 residues. V lost 5 bases and J lost 5; bases outside the gene matches: 9. This CDR3 reads CASSQTSDRNNEQFF. CDR3 coding DNA: TGTGCCAGCAGCCAAACCTCGGACAGGAACAATGAGCAGTTCTTC.

The chain recombines TRBV28 with TRBJ2-3; 9 nucleotides match TRBD1. The CDR3 extends over 17 amino acids. J was trimmed by 1 base and V by 2 bases; bases with no gene match: 7. Germline CDR1 is MDHEN and CDR2 is SYDVKM. CDR3 region: CASSLDRGKPGTDTQYF. The CDR3, as DNA: TGTGCCAGCAGTTTAGACAGGGGGAAACCGGGCACAGATACGCAGTATTTT.

The chain joins TRBV19 to TRBJ1-5; D not resolved. There are 10 residues in the CDR3. V shed 7 bases and J shed 7 bases, with 5 bases lying between them. The germline gives CDR1 LNHDA, CDR2 SQIVND (reference sequence). The CDR3 DNA reads TGTGCCAGTAATATCCAGCCCCAGCATTTT. Its protein product is CASNIQPQHF.

The rearrangement links TRBV5-1 to TRBJ1-1, with D unresolved. The germline V and J ends were trimmed by 4 bases and 3 bases, with 10 bases remaining between them. CDR1 is SGHRS and CDR2 is YFSETQ in the germline V gene. The length of the CDR3 is 13 residues. CDR3 bases: TGCGCCAGCAGCGGCGAAGGGTACACTGAAGCTTTCTTT. Translating it yields CASSGEGYTEAFF.

V is TRBV7-8 and J is TRBJ1-2, with 10 bases identical to TRBD1. The J segment lost 7 bases and the V segment lost 7 bases, leaving 15 bases of the junction unmatched. Germline V gene sequence: CDR1 SGHVS, CDR2 FQNEAQ. The CDR3 length is 16 residues. The CDR3 loop is CASTLRGDRGLSGYTF. CDR3 in DNA: TGTGCCAGCACCCTTAGAGGTGACAGGGGGCTTAGTGGCTACACCTTC.

The genes are TRBV5-1 and TRBJ1-3; D possibly corresponds to TRBD1 (6 bases). CDR1 and CDR2 from the germline V gene are SGHRS and YFSETQ. V was cut by 4 bases and J by 0 bases, with 8 bases left in between. CDR3 length: 14 residues. This CDR3 is CASSVQGSGNTIYF. In DNA, the CDR3 is TGCGCCAGCAGCGTACAGGGCTCTGGAAACACCATATATTTT.

The chain couples TRBV6-4 to TRBJ1-5, with unresolved D. The germline V and J ends were trimmed by 10 bases and 8 bases, with 15 bases remaining between them. The CDR3 length is 12 residues. Germline CDR1 is MRHNA and CDR2 is SNTAGT. The CDR3 sequence: CATTNSGKPQHF. The CDR3 DNA reads as TGTGCCACTACGAATTCGGGGAAGCCCCAGCATTTT.

The chain has TRBV2 and TRBJ2-5; D is uncertain. V was trimmed by 5 bases and J by 5 bases, leaving 6 bases between them. Germline loops: CDR1 SNHLY, CDR2 FYNNEI. The CDR3 totals 11 residues. Here the CDR3 reads CASSYGETQYF. DNA for the CDR3: TGTGCCAGCAGTTATGGGGAGACCCAGTACTTC.

The chain recombines TRBV5-5 with TRBJ1-2; D call uncertain. The CDR3 sequence is 13 residues long. V lost 5 bases and J lost 4, with 12 bases in between. The germline V gene encodes CDR1 SGHKS and CDR2 YYEKEE (reference sequence). The CDR3 region has the DNA TGTGCCAGCAGTTCAGATGGAGTCTATGGCTACACCTTC. It is translated as CASSSDGVYGYTF.

This rearrangement joins TRBV28 to TRBJ1-4; D is possibly TRBD1 (5 bases). Trimming pared 6 bases from V and 8 bases from J, leaving 22 bases between. The CDR3 is 16 residues long. Germline loops: CDR1 MDHEN, CDR2 SYDVKM. The CDR3 bases are TGTGCCAGCAGCGGTGCCGGCTCTCAACGGGACGAAAAACTGTTTTTT. Translating it yields CASSGAGSQRDEKLFF.

V is TRBV15 and J is TRBJ1-5; D perhaps matches TRBD1 (5 bases). The CDR3 is 16 residues long. Trimming removed 4 bases at V and 8 bases at J, with 21 bases between. Germline V gives CDR1 LNHNV, CDR2 YYDKDF (reference sequence). The CDR3: CATSTSGTGVLEPQHF. The CDR3 coding sequence is TGTGCCACCAGCACATCCGGGACTGGAGTTTTGGAGCCCCAGCATTTT.

J is TRBJ2-2 and V is TRBV6-5; D gene uncertain. From germline, CDR1 is MNHEY and CDR2 SVGAGI. V was shortened by 8 bases and J by 2 bases, with 9 bases between the two germline ends. The CDR3 spans 13 residues. The CDR3 loop is CASELANTGELFF. Written as DNA, the CDR3 is TGTGCCAGCGAGTTAGCCAACACCGGGGAGCTGTTTTTT.

The chain recombines TRBV4-1 with TRBJ2-2; unclear D gene. Trimming cost V 4 bases and J 0 bases, with 12 bases left between them. The CDR3 sequence is 16 residues long. The germline CDR1 and CDR2 sequences are MGHRA and YSYEKL. CDR3 sequence reads: CASSPRTRSNTGELFF. The CDR3 bases are TGCGCCAGCAGCCCTAGGACGCGTTCGAACACCGGGGAGCTGTTTTTT.

In its sample, this clone was seen once. The chain recombines TRBV11-2 with TRBJ1-4; a weak D match, TRBD1 (5 bases). The CDR3 covers 15 residues. Germline V gene lookup returns CDR1 SGHAT and CDR2 FQNNGV. V dropped 4 bases and J dropped 12 bases, with 21 bases sitting between them. This CDR3 reads CASSYPPGAGRELFF. DNA for the CDR3: TGTGCCAGCAGCTATCCCCCCGGGGCAGGTCGGGAACTGTTTTTT.

V gene TRBV20-1 combines with J gene TRBJ2-2; D gene uncertain. Trimming pared 3 bases from V and 4 bases from J, leaving 9 bases between. Germline V gene data show CDR1 as DFQATT and CDR2 as SNEGSKA (reference sequence). This CDR3 region has 13 residues. CDR3 bases: TGCAGTGCTAGTAGTAGCATCACCGGGGAGCTGTTTTTT. It encodes CSASSSITGELFF.

This chain uses TRBV4-2 with TRBJ1-5; no firm D call. Trimming removed 0 bases at V and 1 base at J, with 4 bases between. The CDR3 sequence is 14 residues long. Germline CDR1 reads LGHNA; CDR2 reads YNFKEQ. The CDR3 loop reads CASSQDFSNQPQHF. CDR3 nucleotides: TGTGCCAGCAGCCAAGATTTCAGCAATCAGCCCCAGCATTTT.

The genes are TRBV7-8 and TRBJ2-1, with 10 bases identical to TRBD2. Germline assignment: CDR1 SGHVS and CDR2 FQNEAQ. CDR3 size: 15 residues. V shed 5 bases and J 3 bases; nucleotides not matched to a gene: 4. Here the CDR3 reads CASSPTSGLYNEQFF. CDR3 DNA sequence: TGTGCCAGCAGCCCGACTAGCGGGCTCTACAATGAGCAGTTCTTC. Full variable domain (missing parts from reference TRBV7-8 and TRBJ2-1): GAGVSQSPRYKVAKRGQDVALRCDPISGHVSLFWYQQALGQGPEFLTYFQNEAQLDKSGLPSDRFFAERPEGSVSTLKIQRTQQEDSAVYLCASSPTSGLYNEQFFGPGTRLTVL.

The rearrangement uses TRBV19 and TRBJ2-2, with D possibly being TRBD2 (6 bases). Germline loops: CDR1 LNHDA, CDR2 SQIVND (reference sequence). V was pared by 5 bases and J by 3 bases, with 13 bases between. The length of the CDR3 is 15 residues. This CDR3 is CASSGPSGDTGELFF. In DNA form, the CDR3 reads TGTGCCAGTAGTGGACCCTCGGGAGACACCGGGGAGCTGTTTTTT. Drawing the rest from reference TRBV19 and TRBJ2-2, the complete variable domain is DGGITQSPKYLFRKEGQNVTLSCEQNLNHDAMYWYRQDPGQGLRLIYYSQIVNDFQKGDIAEGYSVSREKKESFPLTVTSAQKNPTAFYLCASSGPSGDTGELFFGEGSRLTVL.